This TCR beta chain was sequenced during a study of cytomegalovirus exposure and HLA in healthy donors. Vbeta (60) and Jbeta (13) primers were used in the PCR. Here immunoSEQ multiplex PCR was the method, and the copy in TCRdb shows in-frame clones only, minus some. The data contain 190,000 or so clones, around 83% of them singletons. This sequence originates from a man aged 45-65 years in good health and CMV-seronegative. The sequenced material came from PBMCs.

CDR3 in amino acids: CASGARGSLAKNIQYF. Here the CDR3 DNA reads TGTGCCAGTGGGGCCAGGGGATCTCTAGCCAAAAACATTCAGTACTTC. The chain recombines TRBV7-2 with TRBJ2-4; possibly TRBD1 for D (6 bases). The germline V and J ends were trimmed by 9 bases and 0 bases, with 18 bases remaining between them. Germline loops: CDR1 SGHTA, CDR2 FQGNSA. CDR3 length equals 16 residues.